The clone carrying this T cell receptor (beta chain) was recorded only once. The target antigen is unknown. Sequenced by immunoSEQ multiplex PCR; TCRdb stores in-frame clones only, minus some. Of 90,000 to 150,000 clones detected, about 90% appear once; the ten largest clones hold roughly 2.7%. Pooling was applied to second doses at about 4 or about 12 weeks. This sample stems from a study of T cell responses to AZD1222 COVID-19 vaccine. Study observations and caveats: Following two doses of AZD1222, Spike-specific TCR breadth and depth rose. Females outnumbered males among donors, who were mostly white British; clonal diversity was possibly underestimated.

Germline CDR1 reads SGHAT; CDR2 reads FQDESV (reference sequence). This CDR3 has 12 amino acids. Trimming stripped 5 bases from V and 7 bases from J, with 11 bases between. The chain carries TRBV11-1 and TRBJ1-2; D possibly corresponds to TRBD1 (5 bases). Sample: peripheral blood, taken 28 days after the second AZD1222 dose. The receptor was derived from an adult who received the AZD1222 COVID-19 vaccine. The DNA for the CDR3 is TGTGCCAGCAGCACGCGGGGCGGTGGCTACACCTTC. Its protein is CASSTRGGGYTF.